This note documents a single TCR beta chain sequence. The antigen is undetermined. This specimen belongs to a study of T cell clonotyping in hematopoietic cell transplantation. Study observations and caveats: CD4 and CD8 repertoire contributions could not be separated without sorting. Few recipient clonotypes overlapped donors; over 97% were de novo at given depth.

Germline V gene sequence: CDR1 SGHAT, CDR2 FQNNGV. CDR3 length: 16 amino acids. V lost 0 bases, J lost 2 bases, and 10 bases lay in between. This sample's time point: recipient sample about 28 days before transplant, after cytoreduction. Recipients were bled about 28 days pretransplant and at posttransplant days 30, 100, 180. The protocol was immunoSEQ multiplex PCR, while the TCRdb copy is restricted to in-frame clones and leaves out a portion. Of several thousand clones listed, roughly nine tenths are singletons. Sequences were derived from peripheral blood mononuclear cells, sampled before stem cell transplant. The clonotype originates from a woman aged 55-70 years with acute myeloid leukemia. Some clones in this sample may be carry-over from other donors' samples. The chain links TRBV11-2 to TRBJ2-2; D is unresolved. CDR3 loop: CASSLDVQENTGELFF. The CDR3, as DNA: TGTGCCAGCAGCTTAGATGTTCAGGAAAACACCGGGGAGCTGTTTTTT.